One and the same sample provided the 31 T cell receptor beta chains below, sequenced in a study of T cells in Graves' hyperthyroidism and ophthalmopathy. Amplification yielded TCR beta CDR3 regions, with RNA transcripts as the source. An initial round of RT-PCR targeting the TCR CDR3 relied on the HTBI primer set. TCRdb itself ran the multiplex PCR reads through MiXCR, one entry per CDR3 protein. The data hold around 690,000 distinct CDR3 sequences, with less than 25% observed a single time. What was sequenced was blood. The receptors shown here come from a young man with Graves' ophthalmopathy.

This clonotype was found many times. J is TRBJ2-3 and V is TRBV11-3; D uncertain. The V end lost 5 bases, the J end lost 1 base, and 10 bases lay between the germline ends. In germline, CDR1 is SGHNT, CDR2 YENEEA. This CDR3 contains 14 residues. CDR3 amino acids: CASSETRGTDTQYF. The DNA of the CDR3 is TGTGCCAGCAGCGAGACCCGGGGCACAGATACGCAGTATTTT. Filled out from reference TRBV11-3 and TRBJ2-3, the complete variable domain reads EAGVVQSPRYKIIEKKQPVAFWCNPISGHNTLYWYLQNLGQGPELLIRYENEEAVDDSQLPKDRFSAERLKGVDSTLKIQPAELGDSAVYLCASSETRGTDTQYFGPGTRLTVL.

This clonotype has only a few counts. This chain uses TRBV5-1 with TRBJ1-1; tentatively, D is TRBD1 (6 bases). Trimming removed 1 base at V and 3 bases at J, with 10 bases between. The germline V gene encodes CDR1 SGHRS and CDR2 YFSETQ. The CDR3 extends over 14 amino acids. The CDR3 DNA reads TGCGCCAGCAGCTTGACAGGGAGGGACACTGAAGCTTTCTTT. It yields the protein CASSLTGRDTEAFF. Drawing the rest from reference TRBV5-1 and TRBJ1-1, the complete variable domain is KAGVTQTPRYLIKTRGQQVTLSCSPISGHRSVSWYQQTPGQGLQFLFEYFSETQRNKGNFPGRFSGRQFSNSRSEMNVSTLELGDSALYLCASSLTGRDTEAFFGQGTRLTVV.

The gene calls are TRBV19 and TRBJ1-2, with D hard to call. Germline V gene lookup returns CDR1 LNHDA and CDR2 SQIVND (reference sequence). The CDR3 sequence is 12 residues long. The V end lost 5 bases, the J end lost 3 bases, and 7 bases lay between the germline ends. CDR3 sequence: CASSYNDYGYTF. In nucleotides, the CDR3 is TGTGCCAGTAGTTACAATGACTATGGCTACACCTTC.

This clonotype showed up many times. The genes are TRBV27 and TRBJ1-2; no definite D call. Germline lookup yields CDR1 MNHEY and CDR2 SMNVEV (reference sequence). This CDR3 comprises 13 residues. The germline V and J ends were trimmed by 5 bases and 4 bases, with 11 bases remaining between them. CDR3 amino acids: CASSSAGRYGYTF. For the CDR3, the DNA is TGTGCCAGCAGTAGCGCCGGGCGCTATGGCTACACCTTC.

The rearrangement links TRBV7-3 to TRBJ2-1; 8 bases are a match to TRBD2. In germline, CDR1 is SGHTA, CDR2 FQGTGA. The CDR3 runs 15 residues. J gave up 5 bases and V 5 bases, and 8 bases lay outside the gene matches. The DNA for the CDR3 is TGTGCCAGCAGCGCGCTAGCGGGCCTTAACAATGAGCAGTTCTTC. It specifies CASSALAGLNNEQFF.

This chain connects TRBV5-5 to TRBJ2-1; possibly TRBD1 for D (6 bases). V gave up 6 bases and J gave up 9 bases, with 19 bases separating them. The CDR3 loop spans 14 amino acids. CDR1 SGHKS and CDR2 YYEKEE come from the germline V gene (reference sequence). The DNA of the CDR3 is TGTGCCAGCACTCATTCTCAGGGGTCAAGTGAGCAGTTCTTC. This translates into CASTHSQGSSEQFF.

This clonotype was recorded a few times. The rearrangement uses TRBV7-8 and TRBJ1-1, with TRBD1 as a possible D gene (5 bases). Germline-derived CDR1 and CDR2 are SGHVS and FQNEAQ. The CDR3 covers 16 residues. Trimming took off 6 bases at V and 3 bases at J, with 20 bases between the two ends. Here the CDR3 DNA reads TGTGCCAGCAGGGCCCGCGGGACCGTCTCCGACACTGAAGCTTTCTTT. Amino acids: CASRARGTVSDTEAFF. Based on the CDR3 plus reference TRBV7-8 and TRBJ1-1, the full variable domain is GAGVSQSPRYKVAKRGQDVALRCDPISGHVSLFWYQQALGQGPEFLTYFQNEAQLDKSGLPSDRFFAERPEGSVSTLKIQRTQQEDSAVYLCASRARGTVSDTEAFFGQGTRLTVV.

The chain joins TRBV19 to TRBJ2-1, with 13 bases fitting TRBD2. This CDR3 comprises 18 residues. Germline values: CDR1 LNHDA, CDR2 SQIVND (reference sequence). After removal of 4 bases from V and 0 bases from J, the junction contained 6 bases not matched to a gene. The CDR3 loop is CASSTPGLAGSSYNEQFF. The CDR3 DNA is TGTGCCAGTAGTACACCGGGACTAGCGGGGAGCTCCTACAATGAGCAGTTCTTC.

The rearrangement uses TRBV19 and TRBJ1-5; 10 bases match TRBD1. CDR1 LNHDA and CDR2 SQIVND come from the germline V gene (reference sequence). Unmatched junction bases numbered 14, after V lost 11 bases and J lost 1 base. CDR3 length: 17 residues. This CDR3 reads CAVRDRGFPGSNQPQHF. CDR3 bases: TGTGCCGTCCGGGACAGGGGTTTCCCAGGGAGCAATCAGCCCCAGCATTTT.

The rearrangement joins TRBV20-1 to TRBJ2-7, with D tentatively TRBD1 or TRBD2 (5 bases each). This CDR3 spans 15 amino acids. With 3 bases removed from V and 4 bases from J, the gap between germline ends came to 19 bases. Germline assignment: CDR1 DFQATT and CDR2 SNEGSKA (reference sequence). CDR3 sequence: CSARSAGVWGYEQYF. The CDR3 DNA reads TGCAGTGCTAGGTCGGCTGGGGTTTGGGGGTACGAGCAGTACTTC.

This rearrangement joins TRBV9 to TRBJ1-5, with no clear D. The CDR3 is 14 residues long. The V gene lost 0 bases and the J gene lost 10 bases, with 14 bases spanning the gap. Germline CDR1 and CDR2: SGDLS and YYNGEE. CDR3 amino acids: CASSVDSREGPQHF. The CDR3 DNA follows: TGTGCCAGCAGCGTAGACAGCCGGGAGGGACCCCAGCATTTT.

In its sample, this clonotype was seen a few times. The gene calls are TRBV2 and TRBJ2-1; D is possibly TRBD1 (5 bases). The V gene's germline CDR1 is SNHLY and CDR2 FYNNEI. The V and J ends lost 6 bases and 0 bases respectively, with 12 bases between them. This CDR3 is 15 amino acids long. The CDR3: CASSWGPASYNEQFF. DNA of the CDR3: TGTGCCAGCAGCTGGGGCCCAGCCTCCTACAATGAGCAGTTCTTC.

This clonotype was detected ten times or more. The chain employs TRBV5-1 and TRBJ2-3; a weak D match, TRBD1 (6 bases). CDR1 SGHRS and CDR2 YFSETQ come from the germline V gene. The CDR3 has 14 amino acids. V lost 4 bases and J lost 3, with 12 bases in between. The CDR3 DNA follows: TGCGCCAGCAGCGATACAGGGATAACAGATACGCAGTATTTT. Its translation: CASSDTGITDTQYF.

This clonotype showed up just a few times. The V and J genes are TRBV28 and TRBJ1-1; no firm D call. Germline values: CDR1 MDHEN, CDR2 SYDVKM. The CDR3 loop spans 14 amino acids. V lost 7 bases and J lost 1, with 13 bases in between. The CDR3 sequence is CASTSALGNTEAFF. The CDR3 region has the DNA TGTGCCAGCACCTCAGCCCTAGGGAACACTGAAGCTTTCTTT.

Here the CDR3 reads CASSQGGEGYTF. DNA for the CDR3: TGCGCCAGCAGCCAAGGGGGTGAAGGCTACACCTTC. V is TRBV4-1 and J is TRBJ1-2; D is undetermined. This CDR3 spans 12 amino acids. Germline CDR1 reads MGHRA; CDR2 reads YSYEKL. Trimming shortened V by 1 base and J by 8 bases, and 8 bases separated the two germline ends.

This clonotype was seen more than once but under ten times. The chain employs TRBV30 and TRBJ2-1; D unresolved. This CDR3 has 12 amino acids. Germline V gene sequence: CDR1 GTSNPN, CDR2 SVGIG (reference sequence). The V end was cut by 0 bases, the J end by 5 bases, with 5 bases between. The CDR3 nucleotides read TGTGCCTGGAGTGTTAGTAACAATGAGCAGTTCTTC. It encodes CAWSVSNNEQFF.

This clonotype showed up just a few times. This sequence joins TRBV29-1 and TRBJ2-3; 9 bases align to TRBD2. Germline V gene data show CDR1 as SQVTM and CDR2 as ANQGSEA. Unmatched junction bases numbered 10, after V lost 4 bases and J lost 5 bases. This CDR3 comprises 15 residues. DNA of the CDR3: TGCAGCGTTGGAGGGGCGGGAGGGCCCCTAGATACGCAGTATTTT. Protein: CSVGGAGGPLDTQYF.

There are a few counts of this clonotype. The chain recombines TRBV14 with TRBJ1-1; the D gene is possibly TRBD1 (5 bases). The CDR3 consists of 14 residues. Germline assignment: CDR1 SGHDN and CDR2 FVKESK. The V end lost 7 bases, the J end lost 4 bases, and 16 bases lay between the germline ends. CDR3 residues: CASTLGGGLTEAFF. The CDR3 coding sequence is TGTGCCAGCACCCTGGGCGGGGGACTCACTGAAGCTTTCTTT.

V is TRBV6-1 and J is TRBJ2-7, with 8 bases lining up with TRBD1. This CDR3 has 13 residues. The germline V gene has CDR1 MNHNS and CDR2 SASEGT. The ends lost 5 bases at V and 5 bases at J; junction bases unmatched: 5. In DNA form, the CDR3 reads TGTGCCAGCAGTCGGACAGGGCACCACGAGCAGTACTTC. Translating gives CASSRTGHHEQYF.

The rearrangement links TRBV29-1 to TRBJ2-6; D unclear. Germline-derived CDR1 and CDR2 are SQVTM and ANQGSEA. The CDR3 is 13 residues long. V was trimmed by 4 bases and J by 3 bases, leaving 7 bases between them. The CDR3 DNA reads as TGCAGCGTTGTTGTGGTTGGGGCCAACGTCCTGACTTTC. Translated: CSVVVVGANVLTF.

The J gene is TRBJ1-1, the V gene TRBV7-9, with D hard to call. The V end was cut by 4 bases, the J end by 1 base, with 16 bases between. Per germline, CDR1 SEHNR and CDR2 FQNEAQ (reference sequence). This CDR3 has 16 residues. The chain's CDR3 is CASSSSLSSGNTEAFF. In DNA, the CDR3 is TGTGCCAGCAGCTCCTCCCTCTCGTCAGGGAACACTGAAGCTTTCTTT. The variable domain in full, with the rest retrieved from reference TRBV7-9 and TRBJ1-1, is DTGVSQNPRHKITKRGQNVTFRCDPISEHNRLYWYRQTLGQGPEFLTYFQNEAQLEKSRLLSDRFSAERPKGSFSTLEIQRTEQGDSAMYLCASSSSLSSGNTEAFFGQGTRLTVV.

This clonotype was counted only a few times. The chain links TRBV28 to TRBJ1-6, with 9 bases lining up with TRBD1. The V gene's germline CDR1 is MDHEN and CDR2 SYDVKM. The V segment lost 7 bases and the J segment 6 bases; nucleotides outside the gene matches: 7. The CDR3 has 15 residues. This CDR3 is CASNLQGAGNSPLHF. The CDR3 nucleotides read TGTGCCAGCAACCTACAGGGGGCGGGTAATTCACCCCTCCACTTT.

The CDR3 DNA sequence: TGTGCCAGTAGCCCGGGACAGGGAAGGTTAAATGAGCAGTTCTTC. This gives the protein CASSPGQGRLNEQFF. The chain employs TRBV19 and TRBJ2-1; 9 bases match TRBD1. From germline, CDR1 is LNHDA and CDR2 SQIVND (reference sequence). With V trimmed by 6 bases and J by 7 bases, 10 bases remained unmatched. CDR3 size: 15 residues.

This clonotype occurred many times. The chain is built from TRBV20-1 and TRBJ1-1, with D perhaps matching TRBD1 (6 bases). Trimming left V 3 bases short and J 6 bases short, with 17 bases between. CDR3 size: 14 residues. Germline values: CDR1 DFQATT, CDR2 SNEGSKA (reference sequence). CDR3 in amino acids: CSASYYGTKSEAFF. The CDR3 DNA reads as TGCAGTGCTAGCTACTACGGGACAAAATCTGAAGCTTTCTTT.

In this sample, this clonotype turned up a few times. The rearrangement links TRBV6-5 to TRBJ1-3; D is ambiguous. Trimming pared 2 bases from V and 0 bases from J, leaving 8 bases between. The CDR3 has 15 residues. Germline V gene data show CDR1 as MNHEY and CDR2 as SVGAGI. For the CDR3, the DNA is TGTGCCAGCAGTTACGCCGGACTCTCTGGAAACACCATATATTTT. Its protein product is CASSYAGLSGNTIYF.

The chain couples TRBV20-1 to TRBJ1-2; a possible D gene is TRBD1 (6 bases). CDR1 DFQATT and CDR2 SNEGSKA come from the germline V gene (reference sequence). This CDR3 contains 13 residues. The germline V and J ends were trimmed by 5 bases and 2 bases, with 12 bases remaining between them. This chain's CDR3 is CSALLTGNYGYTF. The CDR3 region has the DNA TGCAGTGCTCTCTTAACAGGGAACTATGGCTACACCTTC.

This clonotype occurred many times. The rearrangement uses TRBV6-1 and TRBJ2-1; 12 bases match TRBD2. The V gene's germline CDR1 is MNHNS and CDR2 SASEGT. V shed 11 bases and J 7 bases; nucleotides not matched to a gene: 21. The CDR3 has 18 amino acids. The CDR3 protein is CASMGTSGPSAKWNEQFF. The CDR3 nucleotides are TGTGCCTCAATGGGGACTAGCGGGCCCAGTGCCAAGTGGAATGAGCAGTTCTTC.

The chain has TRBV20-1 and TRBJ2-1; 7 bases align to TRBD2. The CDR3 has 15 residues. Germline CDR1 DFQATT, CDR2 SNEGSKA (reference sequence). The J segment lost 2 bases and the V segment lost 4 bases, leaving 8 bases of the junction unmatched. As DNA, the CDR3 is TGCAGTGCTATTTTAGCGGGCCGGACCTACAATGAGCAGTTCTTC. Protein product: CSAILAGRTYNEQFF.

A few counts support this clonotype. The chain uses TRBV2 and TRBJ1-4; TRBD1 might be the D (5 bases). The CDR3 length is 12 residues. V lost 4 bases to trimming and J lost 8 bases, with 8 bases between them. Germline lookup yields CDR1 SNHLY and CDR2 FYNNEI. The CDR3 sequence is CASSVRGEKLFF. Written as DNA, the CDR3 is TGTGCCAGCAGTGTACGGGGCGAAAAACTGTTTTTT.

This clonotype was seen a few times. This sequence joins TRBV20-1 and TRBJ2-1; no clear D. The CDR3 runs to 11 residues. V was cut by 3 bases and J by 12 bases, with 12 bases left in between. The germline V gene encodes CDR1 DFQATT and CDR2 SNEGSKA (reference sequence). The CDR3 nucleotides are TGCAGTGCTAGGGCCCTACAGTGGCAGTTCTTC. Translation: CSARALQWQFF.

This clonotype was detected a few times. The chain recombines TRBV15 with TRBJ2-3, with D hard to call. CDR3 length: 12 amino acids. Germline V gene lookup returns CDR1 LNHNV and CDR2 YYDKDF (reference sequence). Deletions cut 3 bases from V and 4 bases from J, with 5 bases between. DNA for the CDR3: TGTGCCACCAGCAGTAGGCCAGATACGCAGTATTTT. It yields the protein CATSSRPDTQYF.